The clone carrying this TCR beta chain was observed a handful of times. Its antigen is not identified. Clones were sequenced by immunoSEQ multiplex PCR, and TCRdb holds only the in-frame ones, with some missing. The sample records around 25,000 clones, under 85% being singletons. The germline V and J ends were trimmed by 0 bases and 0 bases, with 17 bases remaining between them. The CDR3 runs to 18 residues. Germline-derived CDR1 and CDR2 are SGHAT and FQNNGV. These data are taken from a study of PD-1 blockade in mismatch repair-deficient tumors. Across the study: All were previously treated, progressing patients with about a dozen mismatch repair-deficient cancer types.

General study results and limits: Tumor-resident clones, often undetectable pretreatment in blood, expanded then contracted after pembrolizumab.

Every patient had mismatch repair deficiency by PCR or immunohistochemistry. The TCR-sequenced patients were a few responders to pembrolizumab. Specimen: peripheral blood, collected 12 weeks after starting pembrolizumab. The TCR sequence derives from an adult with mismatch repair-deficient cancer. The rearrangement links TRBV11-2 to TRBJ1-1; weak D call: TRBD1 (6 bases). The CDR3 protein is CASSLDRPRDNMNTEAFF. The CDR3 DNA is TGTGCCAGCAGCTTAGATCGACCCCGGGACAACATGAACACTGAAGCTTTCTTT.